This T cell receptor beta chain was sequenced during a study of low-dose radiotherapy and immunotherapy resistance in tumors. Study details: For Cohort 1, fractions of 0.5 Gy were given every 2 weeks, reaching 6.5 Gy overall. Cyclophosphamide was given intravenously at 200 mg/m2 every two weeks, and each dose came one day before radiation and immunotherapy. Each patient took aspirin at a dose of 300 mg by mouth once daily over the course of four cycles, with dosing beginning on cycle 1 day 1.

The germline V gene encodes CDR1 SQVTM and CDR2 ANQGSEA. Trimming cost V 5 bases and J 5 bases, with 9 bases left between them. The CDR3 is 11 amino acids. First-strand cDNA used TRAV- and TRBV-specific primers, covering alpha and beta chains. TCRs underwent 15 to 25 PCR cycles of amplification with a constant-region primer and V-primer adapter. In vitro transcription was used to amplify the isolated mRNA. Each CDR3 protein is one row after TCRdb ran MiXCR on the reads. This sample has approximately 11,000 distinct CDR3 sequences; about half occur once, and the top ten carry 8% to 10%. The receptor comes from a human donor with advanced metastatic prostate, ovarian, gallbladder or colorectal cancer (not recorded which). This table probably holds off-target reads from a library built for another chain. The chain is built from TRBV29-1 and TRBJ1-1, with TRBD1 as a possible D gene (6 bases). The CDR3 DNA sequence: TGCAGCGTTCAGCAGGGGACTGAAGCTTTCTTT. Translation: CSVQQGTEAFF.